The subject of this entry is one T cell receptor beta chain. Its antigen is unknown. Unstimulated Tregs (CD4+CD25+CD127-) and CD4+CD25- non-Tregs were sorted from PBMCs. The table came from immunoSEQ multiplex PCR; TCRdb's copy has only in-frame clones and leaves some out. The sample has around 98,000 clones, approximately 93% seen once. This entry is derived from a study of Tregs in tolerant kidney transplant recipients. Study-level points and caveats: Biological reproducibility was not directly addressed in this study.

The source was CD4+ T cells from blood, collected before the transplant. The sequence came from a human donor who received a combined kidney and bone marrow transplant.

The CDR3 protein is CASSLHQGQETQYF. CDR3 nucleotide sequence: TGTGCCAGCAGCTTACATCAGGGGCAAGAGACCCAGTACTTC. This chain joins TRBV7-6 and TRBJ2-5, with D possibly TRBD1 on 6 matching bases. With 2 bases removed from V and 2 bases from J, the gap between germline ends came to 9 bases. Germline values: CDR1 SGHVS, CDR2 FNYEAQ. The CDR3 runs to 14 residues.